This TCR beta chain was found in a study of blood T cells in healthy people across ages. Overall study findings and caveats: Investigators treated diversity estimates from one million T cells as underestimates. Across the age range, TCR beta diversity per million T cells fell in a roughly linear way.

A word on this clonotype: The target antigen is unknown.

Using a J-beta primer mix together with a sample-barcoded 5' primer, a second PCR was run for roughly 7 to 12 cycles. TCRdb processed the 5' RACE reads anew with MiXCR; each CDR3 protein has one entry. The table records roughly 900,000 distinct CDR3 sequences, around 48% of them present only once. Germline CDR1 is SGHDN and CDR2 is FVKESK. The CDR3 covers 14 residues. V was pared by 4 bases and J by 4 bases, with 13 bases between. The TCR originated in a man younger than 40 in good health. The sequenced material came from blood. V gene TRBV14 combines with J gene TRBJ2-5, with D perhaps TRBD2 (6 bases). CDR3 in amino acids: CASSPAGYSETQYF. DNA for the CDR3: TGTGCCAGCAGCCCAGCGGGCTACTCAGAGACCCAGTACTTC.